This T cell receptor beta chain emerged from a study of T cell repertoires in cytomegalovirus infection. Study-wide findings and caveats: Totalled public TCR beta family frequency picked out people who carried CMV plus the relevant HLA. In two of eight donors, the top clonotype was HLA-C-restricted CMV-specific.

Notes on this clonotype: The antigen remains undetermined.

The CDR3 has 16 amino acids. Germline-derived CDR1 and CDR2 are SGHVS and FQNEAQ. V lost 1 base and J lost 4; bases outside the gene matches: 7. TCRdb reprocessed the reads with MiXCR, giving one entry per CDR3 protein. The table lists 110,000 or so distinct CDR3 sequences, about 33% of them singletons, with roughly 40% in the top ten. V gene TRBV7-8 combines with J gene TRBJ1-3; the match to TRBD1 covers 7 bases. Sequences were derived from CD8+ T cells from cultured PBMCs, sampled from culture after CMV antigen stimulation. The sequence was obtained from a human donor in good health (CMV status not recorded). Some clones in this sample may be carry-over from other donors' samples. In nucleotides, the CDR3 is TGTGCCAGCAGCTTAGGCCCTACAGGGGCAGGAAACACCATATATTTT. Protein: CASSLGPTGAGNTIYF. The whole variable domain, remainder taken from reference TRBV7-8 and TRBJ1-3, is GAGVSQSPRYKVAKRGQDVALRCDPISGHVSLFWYQQALGQGPEFLTYFQNEAQLDKSGLPSDRFFAERPEGSVSTLKIQRTQQEDSAVYLCASSLGPTGAGNTIYFGEGSWLTVV.